The text below deals with one TCR beta chain. This clone was seen only once. The specificity of this receptor is unknown. Base quality data are lacking; no much larger clone is found one base away. Other DNA sequences of this sample code for an identical CDR3. Using the deep immunoSEQ assay, multiplex PCR amplified TCR CDR3 regions from genomic DNA. Genomic DNA extracted from each cell subset was distributed evenly over all wells of several immunoSEQ 96-well plates, and each plate served as one replicate. Each replicate PCR for sorted subsets received approximately 220 ng genomic DNA, equal to about 30,000 T cell genomes. The purified libraries were quantified using a Qubit 3.0 fluorometer, sized with a Bioanalyzer 2100, and then quantified again using the KAPA Library Quantification kit. Every immunoSEQ 96-well plate was sequenced on a dedicated single-read 150-cycle Illumina NextSeq 550 flow cell. The authors' pipeline ran thus. Because the immunoSEQ output included only junctional sequences and no quality scores, the filtering could not be the same as the filtering used for full-length reads. Sequences were annotated with PyIR, a Python wrapper for IgBLAST v1.9, using IMGT germline references to assign V/J genes and CDR3. Reads with weak V/J assignments (E-value above 1e-6), missing CDR3, stop codons, out-of-frame junctions, or ambiguous translated residues were removed. V3J clonotypes were defined by identical inferred V gene, J gene, and CDR3 amino acid sequence. The percentage overlap between two repertoires was calculated by dividing the number of shared unique clonotypes by the size of the smaller repertoire. RTK rarefaction, the Chao1 estimator, and Recon v2.1 estimates of unobserved clonotypes were used to assess repertoire richness. Generation probabilities were computed with OLGA for all TCRbeta clonotypes obtained by the gDNA method from four donors. The table comes from immuneACCESS by way of TCRdb, which keeps in-frame sequences with V and J called. Part of the clones is missing from these tables; in studies checked, under half for an unresolved V gene and the rest for unknown reasons. V, J and clone size were drawn from that table, and D and trimming were deduced from the DNA. The sample profile shows millions of clones; 85% to 95% of them were found once. The ten most abundant clones make up approximately 1.2% of the sample.

From cysteine to phenylalanine, the CDR3 is 15 amino acids long. Solely the CDR3 DNA is kept, with 45 bases framed from the first base. The germline V gene (reference sequence) yields LNHDA for CDR1 and SQIVND for CDR2. Trimming removed 6 bases from V and 0 bases from J; the gene matches leave 3 bases unexplained. For the CD8 naive samples, CD45RO-negative cells were positively selected for CCR7, yielding a CD45RA+CCR7+ population from which TemRA cells were excluded. Healthy HIV-negative adults with no recently reported acute infections or vaccinations were included as donors. All donors were Caucasian adults living in Nashville, Tennessee, USA. Blood was collected by leukapheresis, and PBMCs were isolated by Ficoll-Histopaque density gradient centrifugation and then cryopreserved in liquid nitrogen vapor phase. Purity and quantity of every magnetically sorted T cell population were checked by analytical flow cytometry. Genomic DNA was isolated from each sorted fraction and quantified by UV absorbance on a Nanodrop 2000c.

These data originate in a study of shared clonotypes between healthy human individuals (dated by TCRdb to about 2020). General notes on the study: The cohort comprised a couple of women and three men aged 18 to 49 years. For each donor, three plates each were used for CD4 naive and CD4 memory, two plates were used for CD8 naive, and one plate was used for CD8 memory. Blood TCR repertoires of 5 or 6 healthy adults were deeply sequenced to estimate repertoire size and the extent of clonotype sharing between individuals. Different laboratories and diverse techniques were used to prepare libraries and sequence TCR repertoires, to increase sequencing depth and limit assay-specific biases. Between about 0.9 and 10 billion PBMCs per donor were obtained by leukapheresis.

The paper as a whole reports these results and caveats: Larger estimated clonotype richness was generally found for naive subsets than for memory subsets. The genetic and exposure-history diversity represented was limited by the small number of donors. Even with the large sequencing depth, rarefaction of the sorted-subset datasets indicated that sequencing was incomplete. Sampling was restricted to blood, and TCR repertoires in tissues likely differ from the TCR repertoires found in blood. Based on pairwise subsampling, the degree of clonotype sharing among donors was expected to be affected by sequencing depth. Roughly 5% of naive CD4, around 4% of naive CD8, roughly 2.4% of memory CD4, and around 0.4% of memory CD8 clonotypes were shared across several donors. Clonotypes shared by all four sorted-subset donors showed higher generation probabilities than non-shared clonotypes.

The chain was built from TRBV19 and TRBJ2-7; 12 junctional bases match TRBD1. This clonotype was obtained from a man between 18 and 35 years old in good health. The sequenced sample consisted of naive CD8+ T cells sorted from blood. The cell subset or site label of this sample denotes: CD45RA+CCR7+. The CDR3 region: CASSPGQGASYEQYF. The DNA sequence reads TGTGCCAGTAGCCCGGGACAGGGGGCCTCCTACGAGCAGTACTTC.